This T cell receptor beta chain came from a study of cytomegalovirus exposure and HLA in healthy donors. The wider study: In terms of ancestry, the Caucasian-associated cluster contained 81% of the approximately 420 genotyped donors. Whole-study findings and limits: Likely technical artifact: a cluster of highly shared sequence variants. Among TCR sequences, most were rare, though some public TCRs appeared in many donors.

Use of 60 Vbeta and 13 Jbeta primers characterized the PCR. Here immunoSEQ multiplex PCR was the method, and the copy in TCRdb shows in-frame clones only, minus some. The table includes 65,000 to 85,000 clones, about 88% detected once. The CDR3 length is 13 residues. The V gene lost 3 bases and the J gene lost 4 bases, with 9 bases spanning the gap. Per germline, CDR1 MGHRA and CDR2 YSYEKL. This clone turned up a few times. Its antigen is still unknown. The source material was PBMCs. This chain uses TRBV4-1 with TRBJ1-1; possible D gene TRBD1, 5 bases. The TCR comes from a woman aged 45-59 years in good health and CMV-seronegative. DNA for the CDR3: TGCGCCAGCAGCCACCAGGGCGGCACTGAAGCTTTCTTT. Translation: CASSHQGGTEAFF.